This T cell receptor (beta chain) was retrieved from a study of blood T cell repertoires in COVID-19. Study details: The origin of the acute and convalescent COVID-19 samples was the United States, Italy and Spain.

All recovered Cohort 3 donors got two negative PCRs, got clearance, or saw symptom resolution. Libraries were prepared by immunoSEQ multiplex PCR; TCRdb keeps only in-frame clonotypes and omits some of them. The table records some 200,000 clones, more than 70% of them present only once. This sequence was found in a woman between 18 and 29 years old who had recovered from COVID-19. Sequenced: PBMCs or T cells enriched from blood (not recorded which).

The CDR3 spells CASSWGEGYGYTF. The CDR3 DNA follows: TGTGCCAGCAGTTGGGGAGAGGGCTATGGCTACACCTTC. The rearrangement joins TRBV28 to TRBJ1-2; D gene ambiguous. This CDR3 comprises 13 residues. Trimming shortened V by 4 bases and J by 4 bases, and 10 bases separated the two germline ends. Per the germline V gene, CDR1 is MDHEN and CDR2 is SYDVKM.